These 3 T cell receptor beta chains came from one sample sequenced in a study of OX40 agonist ivuxolimab in advanced cancers. The library was built by means of the immunoSEQ multiplex PCR assay. The source is immuneACCESS, and TCRdb retained only in-frame sequences with V and J called. Part of the clones is not carried over; for the studies checked, unresolved V genes explain less than half of this, and the remainder is unexplained. The sample has under 65,000 clones on record, around nine tenths of them singletons. The ten largest clones add up to approximately 0.32% of the sample. The specimen was CD4+ or CD8+ T cells sorted from blood, collected in a trial of the OX40 agonist ivuxolimab. Receptor source: an adult with an advanced solid tumor such as melanoma, head and neck, liver or kidney cancer.

The chain joins TRBV7-9 to TRBJ1-2; no definite D call. CDR1 is SEHNR and CDR2 is FQNEAQ in the germline V gene (reference sequence). V was trimmed by 11 bases and J by 6 bases, leaving 19 bases between them. This CDR3 spans 13 amino acids. CDR3 sequence reads: CASPNAPSNGYTF. The CDR3 nucleotides read TGTGCCTCCCCTAATGCCCCGTCAAATGGCTACACCTTC.

About this clone: Additional DNA sequences in this sample encode the identical CDR3. This rearrangement joins TRBV5-1 to TRBJ1-2; TRBD1 agrees at 9 bases. Germline V lookup: CDR1 SGHRS, CDR2 YFSETQ. CDR3 length: 12 residues. The V and J ends lost 4 bases and 8 bases, in that order; junction bases with no gene match: 3. The CDR3 sequence: CASSGQGTGYTF. The CDR3 DNA follows: TGCGCCAGCAGCGGACAGGGGACGGGCTACACCTTC.

The chain couples TRBV6-1 to TRBJ2-7; 8 bases fit TRBD1. V lost 1 base, J lost 2 bases, and 10 bases stayed unmatched. CDR3 size: 17 residues. Germline V gene data show CDR1 as MNHNS and CDR2 as SASEGT. The CDR3 nucleotides are TGTGCCAGCAGTGAAGACCCCGGGACAGGCCAGCCCTACGAGCAGTACTTC. Residues: CASSEDPGTGQPYEQYF.